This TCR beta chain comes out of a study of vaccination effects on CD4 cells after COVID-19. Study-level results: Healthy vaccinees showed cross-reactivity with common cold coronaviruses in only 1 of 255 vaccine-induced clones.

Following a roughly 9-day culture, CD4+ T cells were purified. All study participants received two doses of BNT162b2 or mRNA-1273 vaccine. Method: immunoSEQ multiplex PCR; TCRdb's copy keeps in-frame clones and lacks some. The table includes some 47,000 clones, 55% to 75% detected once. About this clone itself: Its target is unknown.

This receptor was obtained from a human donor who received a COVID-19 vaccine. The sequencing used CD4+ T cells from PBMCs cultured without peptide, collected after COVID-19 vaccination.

The CDR3 spells CASSLRQGRSGANVLTF. The CDR3 nucleotides are TGTGCCAGCAGCTTAAGACAGGGGCGTTCTGGGGCCAACGTCCTGACTTTC. V is TRBV7-8 and J is TRBJ2-6, with 8 positions matching TRBD1. This CDR3 comprises 17 residues. CDR1 and CDR2 from the germline V gene are SGHVS and FQNEAQ. V gave up 2 bases and J gave up 1 base; unmatched junction bases: 4.